A single sample is the source of the 30 T cell receptor beta chains below, sequenced in a study of blood T cell repertoires in COVID-19. TCRdb's copy holds only in-frame clones and misses some; the assay was immunoSEQ multiplex PCR. The sample comprises 150,000 to 200,000 clones, 87% of which are singletons, and under 25% rests with the top ten. Sequenced: peripheral blood. Source of these receptors: a man aged 60-69 years with active or convalescent COVID-19.

This clone was counted a few times. The V and J genes are TRBV5-1 and TRBJ1-3, with 7 bases aligning to TRBD1. V lost 4 bases and J lost 3; bases outside the gene matches: 4. The CDR3 loop spans 14 amino acids. The germline CDR1 and CDR2 sequences are SGHRS and YFSETQ. DNA of the CDR3: TGCGCCAGCAGCGAAGGGGGCTTTGGAAACACCATATATTTT. It translates to CASSEGGFGNTIYF.

A single count supports this clone. The genes are TRBV6-6 and TRBJ2-2; D may be TRBD2 (6 bases). The ends were cut back, 6 bases at V and 3 bases at J, with 17 bases in the middle. There are 16 residues in the CDR3. CDR1 and CDR2 (germline): MNHNY, SVGAGI (reference sequence). CDR3 amino acids: CASRAPEGSYTGELFF. The CDR3 region has the DNA TGTGCCAGCAGGGCCCCGGAGGGGAGTTACACCGGGGAGCTGTTTTTT.

The CDR3, as DNA: TGTGCCAGCAGTTTACAGGGCTCACCCCTCCACTTT. Encoded protein: CASSLQGSPLHF. This rearrangement joins TRBV28 to TRBJ1-6; D is perhaps TRBD1 (5 bases). V was clipped by 2 bases and J by 10 bases, with 6 bases between them. Germline lookup yields CDR1 MDHEN and CDR2 SYDVKM. The CDR3 extends over 12 amino acids.

J is TRBJ2-7 and V is TRBV19, with 10 bases matching TRBD1. V shed 5 bases, J shed 3 bases, and the junction held 7 bases outside the gene matches. The CDR3 length is 15 residues. Germline V CDR1 and CDR2: LNHDA, SQIVND (reference sequence). The chain's CDR3 is CASSFRDRGYYEQYF. The DNA of the CDR3 is TGTGCCAGTAGTTTCCGGGACAGGGGTTACTACGAGCAGTACTTC.

This rearrangement joins TRBV2 to TRBJ2-7, with D perhaps matching TRBD2 (7 bases). The CDR3 length is 14 residues. The V end lost 4 bases, the J end lost 4 bases, and 14 bases lay between the germline ends. Per germline, CDR1 SNHLY and CDR2 FYNNEI. The CDR3 DNA is TGTGCCAGCAGTGCGGGGGGCGCGGAGTACGAGCAGTACTTC. Amino acids: CASSAGGAEYEQYF.

Comment on this clone: At one of its ends the junction is not consistent with the germline gene, which may arise from a read error. The CDR3 protein is CASSLGGDNVLTF. The DNA of the CDR3 is TGTGCCAGCAGCTTAGGGGGGGACAACGTCCTGACTTTC. V usage is TRBV7-8 and J usage is TRBJ2-6, with D possibly TRBD2 on 6 matching bases. This CDR3 has 13 residues. Looked up from germline, CDR1 is SGHVS and CDR2 is FQNEAQ.

The rearrangement joins TRBV21-1 to TRBJ2-1; the table's D call, TRBD2, was not checked against the DNA. TRBV21-1 corresponds to a pseudogene. This CDR3 contains 20 residues. CDR3 in DNA: TGTGCCAGCAGCCACTGGGTCAGCGGGGGGGCTAGACGCTCCTACAATGAGCAGTTCTTC. Translation gives CASSHWVSGGARRSYNEQFF.

This chain uses TRBV11-3 with TRBJ1-6; no definite D call. Germline CDR1 reads SGHNT; CDR2 reads YENEEA. The V end lost 1 base, the J end lost 14 bases, and 6 bases lay between the germline ends. The CDR3 contains 11 residues. The CDR3 spells CASSLVVALHF. As DNA, the CDR3 is TGTGCCAGCAGCTTAGTTGTAGCCCTCCACTTT.

The chain uses TRBV5-6 and TRBJ2-1, with TRBD2 matching 10 bases. Germline CDR1 is SGHDT and CDR2 is YYEEEE. CDR3 length equals 15 residues. The J segment lost 15 bases and the V segment lost 1 base, leaving 13 bases of the junction unmatched. The CDR3 spells CASSLKASGGPRPFF. CDR3 DNA: TGTGCCAGCAGCTTGAAGGCTAGCGGGGGACCGCGGCCGTTCTTC.

Comment on this clone: This same CDR3 is encoded by further DNA sequences in the sample. The V gene is TRBV7-9, the J gene TRBJ2-5, with TRBD2 as a possible D gene (5 bases). The V gene lost 3 bases and the J gene lost 7 bases, with 9 bases spanning the gap. The CDR3 runs to 12 residues. Germline V gene lookup returns CDR1 SEHNR and CDR2 FQNEAQ (reference sequence). The CDR3 DNA reads as TGTGCCAGCAGCTTCGGGGATGGGACCCAGTACTTC. This encodes CASSFGDGTQYF.

The J gene is TRBJ2-5, the V gene TRBV2; perhaps TRBD2 as D (5 bases). The CDR3 is 12 residues long. Germline V CDR1 and CDR2: SNHLY, FYNNEI. Trimming removed 8 bases from V and 5 bases from J, with 12 bases in between. CDR3 region: CASARLSETQYF. The CDR3 nucleotides read TGTGCCAGCGCCCGACTATCGGAGACCCAGTACTTC.

V is TRBV7-2 and J is TRBJ1-6; a possible D gene is TRBD1 (5 bases). Germline V gene lookup returns CDR1 SGHTA and CDR2 FQGNSA. Trimming took 5 bases from V and 9 from J, leaving 14 bases between them. This CDR3 has 14 amino acids. The CDR3 here is CASSLLGGSSPLHF. As DNA, the CDR3 is TGTGCCAGCAGCCTTCTCGGGGGGAGTTCACCCCTCCACTTT.

The chain has TRBV6-1 and TRBJ1-5; 9 nucleotides agree with TRBD1. V shed 2 bases, J shed 7 bases, and the junction held 6 bases outside the gene matches. The V gene's germline CDR1 is MNHNS and CDR2 SASEGT. The CDR3 has 15 residues. The CDR3 DNA is TGTGCCAGCAGTGAACGGACAGGGGAACGGCAGCCCCAGCATTTT. Translating gives CASSERTGERQPQHF.

The chain couples TRBV5-1 to TRBJ2-5, with 11 bases fitting TRBD2. V was pared by 1 base and J by 2 bases, with 1 base of the junction left unmatched. The germline gives CDR1 SGHRS, CDR2 YFSETQ. The CDR3 is made up of 15 amino acids. CDR3 sequence: CASSLPSGGQETQYF. CDR3 nucleotides: TGCGCCAGCAGCTTGCCTAGCGGGGGGCAAGAGACCCAGTACTTC.

This chain links TRBV16 with TRBJ1-1; 8 nucleotides align to TRBD1. The ends lost 4 bases at V and 7 bases at J; junction bases unmatched: 8. The germline CDR1 and CDR2 sequences are KGHSY and FQNENV. The CDR3 is 14 residues long. CDR3 sequence: CASSPRGQGSEAFF. CDR3 nucleotides: TGTGCCAGCAGCCCGAGAGGACAGGGAAGTGAAGCTTTCTTT.

The CDR3 region is CASTAQGSYEQYF. CDR3 bases: TGTGCCAGCACGGCACAGGGAAGTTACGAGCAGTACTTC. The chain combines TRBV6-5 with TRBJ2-7, with D possibly matching TRBD1 (6 bases). The CDR3 sequence is 13 residues long. The ends were cut back, 7 bases at V and 4 bases at J, with 14 bases in the middle. The germline V gene has CDR1 MNHEY and CDR2 SVGAGI.

The chain has TRBV18 and TRBJ2-3; 8 positions agree with TRBD2. There are 14 residues in the CDR3. V lost 1 base to trimming and J lost 6 bases; unmatched junction nucleotides: 3. The germline V gene has CDR1 KGHSH and CDR2 LQKENI. The CDR3 spells CASSPRAGGDTQYF. In nucleotides, the CDR3 is TGTGCCAGCTCACCACGTGCGGGGGGTGATACGCAGTATTTT.

This chain connects TRBV5-1 to TRBJ1-2; the D is unclear. CDR1 is SGHRS, CDR2 YFSETQ, per germline. The CDR3 spans 13 residues. The V end lost 4 bases, the J end lost 5 bases, and 12 bases lay between the germline ends. Here the CDR3 reads CASSPSDGYGYTF. For the CDR3, the DNA is TGCGCCAGCAGCCCCTCCGACGGGTATGGCTACACCTTC.

The chain employs TRBV19 and TRBJ1-1; 11 nucleotides match TRBD1. The CDR3 loop spans 16 amino acids. V lost 1 base to trimming and J lost 7 bases; unmatched junction nucleotides: 8. Germline V gene data show CDR1 as LNHDA and CDR2 as SQIVND (reference sequence). DNA for the CDR3: TGTGCCAGTAGTATAGGGGGGACAGGGGGTGCTAGTGAAGCTTTCTTT. Translated, it gives CASSIGGTGGASEAFF. Looking up the rest from reference TRBV19 and TRBJ1-1 gives the full variable domain: DGGITQSPKYLFRKEGQNVTLSCEQNLNHDAMYWYRQDPGQGLRLIYYSQIVNDFQKGDIAEGYSVSREKKESFPLTVTSAQKNPTAFYLCASSIGGTGGASEAFFGQGTRLTVV.

J is TRBJ2-7 and V is TRBV5-1, with TRBD1 matching over 8 bases. The J segment lost 3 bases and the V segment lost 1 base, leaving 3 bases of the junction unmatched. Germline V lookup: CDR1 SGHRS, CDR2 YFSETQ. The CDR3 runs 14 residues. The CDR3 region is CASSLLGQGYEQYF. The DNA of the CDR3 is TGCGCCAGCAGCTTGCTAGGACAGGGCTACGAGCAGTACTTC.

J is TRBJ1-2 and V is TRBV12-3 or TRBV12-4, with 8 bases that match TRBD1. The CDR3 length is 13 residues. Trimming took 2 bases from V and 8 from J; bases not matched to a gene: 4. The CDR3 spells CASSLRQGQGYTF. CDR3 nucleotide sequence: TGTGCCAGCAGTTTAAGACAGGGGCAGGGCTACACCTTC.

V is TRBV5-8 and J is TRBJ2-5; weak D call: TRBD2 (5 bases). V lost 7 bases and J 3 bases, leaving 7 bases between the germline ends. CDR3 length: 11 amino acids. In germline, CDR1 is SGHTS, CDR2 YDEGEE. CDR3 sequence reads: CASLREETQYF. CDR3 sequence (DNA): TGTGCCAGCTTGCGGGAAGAGACCCAGTACTTC.

The CDR3 protein is CASSPPAGGQDEQFF. CDR3 bases: TGTGCCAGCAGTCCTCCTGCGGGGGGGCAAGATGAGCAGTTCTTC. This rearrangement joins TRBV3-1 (or the pseudogene TRBV3-2) to TRBJ2-1; TRBD2 matches at 9 bases. The CDR3 is 15 amino acids. After removal of 6 bases from V and 8 bases from J, the junction contained 11 bases not matched to a gene. CDR1 and CDR2 from the germline V gene are LGHDT and YNNKEL (reference sequence).

The chain couples TRBV29-1 to TRBJ1-2, with D possibly being TRBD1 (6 bases). Per the germline V gene, CDR1 is SQVTM and CDR2 is ANQGSEA. CDR3 length equals 15 residues. V was clipped by 7 bases and J by 8 bases, with 26 bases between them. CDR3 sequence (DNA): TGCAGCGCCAGACTTACAACAGGGCCCTCCGAAGGCTACACCTTC. Protein sequence: CSARLTTGPSEGYTF.

The J gene is TRBJ1-2, the V gene TRBV29-1, with a tentative D call TRBD1 (6 bases). Germline V gene sequence: CDR1 SQVTM, CDR2 ANQGSEA. V shed 4 bases and J shed 4 bases, with 19 bases lying between them. CDR3 length: 15 residues. CDR3 DNA sequence: TGCAGCGTTGGTTTAGAGGGAGGGGGAGCCTATGGCTACACCTTC. It yields the protein CSVGLEGGGAYGYTF. Full variable domain (missing parts from reference TRBV29-1 and TRBJ1-2): SAVISQKPSRDICQRGTSLTIQCQVDSQVTMMFWYRQQPGQSLTLIATANQGSEATYESGFVIDKFPISRPNLTFSTLTVSNMSPEDSSIYLCSVGLEGGGAYGYTFGSGTRLTVV.

This clone has a single count. The rearrangement joins TRBV7-9 to TRBJ2-1; TRBD2 matches at 7 bases. The CDR3 runs to 14 residues. Germline CDR1 SEHNR, CDR2 FQNEAQ (reference sequence). The ends lost 8 bases at V and 5 bases at J; junction bases unmatched: 9. DNA of the CDR3: TGTGCCAGCTCCCTGGAGCGGGGAGACAATGAGCAGTTCTTC. As protein: CASSLERGDNEQFF.

The chain has TRBV5-1 and TRBJ1-1, with D unresolved. There are 15 residues in the CDR3. Trimming stripped 0 bases from V and 1 base from J, with 10 bases between. Germline values: CDR1 SGHRS, CDR2 YFSETQ. In nucleotides, the CDR3 is TGCGCCAGCAGCTTGGACGGGTTGGAGAACACTGAAGCTTTCTTT. Its protein product is CASSLDGLENTEAFF.

The V gene is TRBV5-5, the J gene TRBJ2-7, with D perhaps TRBD2 (6 bases). Germline lookup yields CDR1 SGHKS and CDR2 YYEKEE (reference sequence). V lost 3 bases and J 6 bases, leaving 13 bases between the germline ends. The CDR3 has 13 residues. CDR3 sequence reads: CASSSRGFSEQYF. For the CDR3, the DNA is TGTGCCAGCAGCTCACGGGGGTTTTCCGAGCAGTACTTC.

This sequence joins TRBV15 and TRBJ2-2, with 7 bases matching TRBD2. This CDR3 is built from 14 residues. The J segment lost 5 bases and the V segment lost 5 bases, leaving 5 bases of the junction unmatched. Germline V gives CDR1 LNHNV, CDR2 YYDKDF (reference sequence). Here the CDR3 reads CATSVWGGTGELFF. The CDR3 DNA reads TGTGCCACCAGCGTATGGGGGGGGACCGGGGAGCTGTTTTTT. Using reference TRBV15 and TRBJ2-2 for the parts outside the CDR3, the full variable domain is DAMVIQNPRYQVTQFGKPVTLSCSQTLNHNVMYWYQQKSSQAPKLLFHYYDKDFNNEADTPDNFQSRRPNTSFCFLDIRSPGLGDTAMYLCATSVWGGTGELFFGEGSRLTVL.

The rearrangement joins TRBV5-1 to TRBJ2-1; D unclear. Germline values: CDR1 SGHRS, CDR2 YFSETQ. CDR3 length: 14 residues. Trimming cost V 4 bases and J 3 bases, with 11 bases left between them. CDR3 residues: CASSHERLYNEQFF. The CDR3 coding sequence is TGCGCCAGCAGCCACGAGCGACTCTACAATGAGCAGTTCTTC.